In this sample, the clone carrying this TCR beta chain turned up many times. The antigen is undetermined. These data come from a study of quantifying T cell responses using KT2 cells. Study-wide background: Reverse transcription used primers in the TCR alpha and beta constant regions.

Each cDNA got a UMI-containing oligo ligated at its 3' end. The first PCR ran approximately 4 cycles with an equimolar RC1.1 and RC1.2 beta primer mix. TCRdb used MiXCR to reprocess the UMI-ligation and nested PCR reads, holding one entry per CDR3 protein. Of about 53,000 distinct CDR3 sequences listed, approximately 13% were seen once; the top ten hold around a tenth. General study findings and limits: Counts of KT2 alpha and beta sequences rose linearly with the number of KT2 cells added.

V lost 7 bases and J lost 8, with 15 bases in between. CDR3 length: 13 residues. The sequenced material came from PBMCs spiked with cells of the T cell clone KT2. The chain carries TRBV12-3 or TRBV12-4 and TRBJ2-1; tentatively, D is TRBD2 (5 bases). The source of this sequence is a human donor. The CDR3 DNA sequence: TGTGCCAGCAAATCTCCGGGGATACATGAGCAGTTCTTC. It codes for CASKSPGIHEQFF.